The 12 T cell receptor beta chains presented below share a single source sample, sequenced in a study of shared clonotypes between healthy human individuals. Sequencing used immunoSEQ multiplex PCR; TCRdb keeps in-frame clones, though not all of them. Among 2.5 million or so clones listed, roughly nine tenths were seen once. The source material was naive CD4+ T cells sorted from blood. Subset here: CD45RA+ positively selected. These receptors were collected from a man aged 18 to 30 in good health.

This clone occurred a few times. The J gene is TRBJ1-1, the V gene TRBV6-1; no firm D call. There are 12 residues in the CDR3. With 3 bases removed from V and 6 bases from J, the gap between germline ends came to 8 bases. Germline loops: CDR1 MNHNS, CDR2 SASEGT. Written as DNA, the CDR3 is TGTGCCAGCAGTGATAGGGAGGCTGAAGCTTTCTTT. It codes for CASSDREAEAFF.

This chain connects TRBV14 to TRBJ2-5, with TRBD2 identical over 9 bases. Germline values: CDR1 SGHDN, CDR2 FVKESK. This CDR3 region has 15 residues. V dropped 2 bases and J dropped 4; count of bases not matched to a gene: 5. In nucleotides, the CDR3 is TGTGCCAGCAGCCAACACTTAGCGGGGGCAGAGACCCAGTACTTC. Its translation is CASSQHLAGAETQYF.

The chain links TRBV7-2 to TRBJ2-1; TRBD2 aligns across 7 bases. V lost 5 bases to trimming and J lost 3 bases; unmatched junction nucleotides: 4. The CDR3 has 14 amino acids. Germline CDR1 reads SGHTA; CDR2 reads FQGNSA. For the CDR3, the DNA is TGTGCCAGCAGCCCGGGACTATACTACAATGAGCAGTTCTTC. Translation gives CASSPGLYYNEQFF. The full variable domain, its missing parts supplied by reference TRBV7-2 and TRBJ2-1, is GAGVSQSPSNKVTEKGKDVELRCDPISGHTALYWYRQSLGQGLEFLIYFQGNSAPDKSGLPSDRFSAERTGGSVSTLTIQRTQQEDSAVYLCASSPGLYYNEQFFGPGTRLTVL.

The chain couples TRBV18 to TRBJ2-3; tentatively, D is TRBD2 (6 bases). The CDR3 loop spans 15 amino acids. Germline values: CDR1 KGHSH, CDR2 LQKENI. The V end was cut by 3 bases, the J end by 2 bases, with 12 bases between. CDR3 in amino acids: CASSPTRQDTDTQYF. CDR3 nucleotide sequence: TGTGCCAGCTCACCGACTAGACAAGACACAGATACGCAGTATTTT.

This chain links TRBV10-2 with TRBJ1-5; D is unclear. The germline V gene has CDR1 WSHSY and CDR2 SAAADI. The CDR3 is made up of 15 amino acids. V lost 7 bases, J lost 0 bases, and 13 bases lay in between. The CDR3 DNA is TGCGCCAGCACCGGAGGGCTCTATAGCAATCAGCCCCAGCATTTT. This encodes CASTGGLYSNQPQHF.

This chain links TRBV5-4 with TRBJ1-1; D call uncertain. CDR1 and CDR2 (germline): SGHNT, YYREEE (reference sequence). Trimming removed 1 base at V and 1 base at J, with 8 bases between. The CDR3 length is 14 residues. CDR3 nucleotide sequence: TGTGCCAGCAGCTTGAGGGAGCAGAACACTGAAGCTTTCTTT. Translating it yields CASSLREQNTEAFF.

As concerns this clone: Relative to the germline gene, one junction end is altered; a read error may explain this. The CDR3 spells CASSLAVGSPYEQYF. CDR3 coding DNA: TGTGCTAGCAGCTTAGCGGTGGGGTCCCCCTACGAGCAGTACTTC. The chain links TRBV7-7 to TRBJ2-7; D is perhaps TRBD2 (6 bases). In germline, CDR1 is SSHAT, CDR2 FNYEAQ (reference sequence). This CDR3 region has 15 residues.

This chain joins TRBV6-6 and TRBJ2-1; D remains unclear. Trimming took 7 bases from V and 10 from J, leaving 11 bases between them. The germline V gene encodes CDR1 MNHNY and CDR2 SVGAGI (reference sequence). This CDR3 has 11 amino acids. The CDR3 loop reads CASTLAWEQFF. In DNA form, the CDR3 reads TGTGCCAGCACCTTGGCCTGGGAGCAGTTCTTC.

The V and J genes are TRBV5-1 and TRBJ1-1; D unresolved. The CDR3 runs 15 residues. Germline V gene sequence: CDR1 SGHRS, CDR2 YFSETQ. Trimming took off 2 bases at V and 1 base at J, with 12 bases between the two ends. The CDR3 loop reads CASSLLSQTNTEAFF. In DNA, the CDR3 is TGCGCCAGCAGCTTATTGTCACAGACGAACACTGAAGCTTTCTTT.

This chain joins TRBV5-1 and TRBJ1-2; D unclear. CDR1 is SGHRS and CDR2 is YFSETQ in the germline V gene. V was cut by 0 bases and J by 6 bases, with 9 bases left in between. The CDR3 covers 13 residues. The DNA for the CDR3 is TGCGCCAGCAGCTTGGCCCGGTCCGATGGCTACACCTTC. Encoded protein: CASSLARSDGYTF.

The chain uses TRBV10-2 and TRBJ2-1; 12 positions match TRBD2. The CDR3 runs to 15 residues. J lost 8 bases, V lost 4 bases, and 6 bases had no gene match. The germline CDR1 and CDR2 sequences are WSHSY and SAAADI. The CDR3 spells CASSGASGGADEQFF. CDR3 sequence (DNA): TGCGCCAGCAGTGGGGCTAGCGGGGGGGCAGATGAGCAGTTCTTC.

The rearrangement uses TRBV5-1 and TRBJ2-5; the D call may be TRBD1 or TRBD2 (6 bases each). The CDR3 loop spans 14 amino acids. The germline V gene has CDR1 SGHRS and CDR2 YFSETQ. V gave up 4 bases and J gave up 6 bases, with 16 bases separating them. The chain's CDR3 is CASSQTSGAQTQYF. CDR3 nucleotides: TGCGCCAGCAGCCAGACATCGGGGGCGCAGACCCAGTACTTC.